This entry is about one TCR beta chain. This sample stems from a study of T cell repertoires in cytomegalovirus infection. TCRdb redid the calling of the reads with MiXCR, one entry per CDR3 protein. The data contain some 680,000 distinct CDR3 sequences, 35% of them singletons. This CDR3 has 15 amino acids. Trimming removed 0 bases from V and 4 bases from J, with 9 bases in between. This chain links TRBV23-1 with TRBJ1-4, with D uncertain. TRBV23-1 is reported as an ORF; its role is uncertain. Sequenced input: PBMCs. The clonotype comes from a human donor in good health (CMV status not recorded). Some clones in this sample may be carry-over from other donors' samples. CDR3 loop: CASSQSPGVNEKLFF. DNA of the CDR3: TGCGCCAGCAGTCAATCCCCGGGAGTTAATGAAAAACTGTTTTTT.